These 16 T cell receptor beta chains were sequenced from one sample in a study of cytomegalovirus exposure and HLA in healthy donors (dated by TCRdb to 2016 to 2017). The library was made by the immunoSEQ multiplex PCR assay. Held by TCRdb, this immuneACCESS table contains in-frame sequences only and omits some clones. Under half of the omission traces to an unresolved V gene where checked; the cause of the rest is unknown. The sample records about 140,000 clones, 86% of which are singletons. The biggest ten clones account for 2.5% to 3.5% of the sample. The sample was PBMCs. Receptor source: a man aged 18 to 29 in good health and CMV-seronegative.

The CDR3 reads CAWSGREASGLLTDTQYF. The CDR3 bases are TGTGCCTGGAGTGGTCGGGAGGCTAGCGGCCTACTCACAGATACGCAGTATTTT. The chain uses TRBV30 and TRBJ2-3, with 7 nucleotides matching TRBD2. The V segment lost 1 base and the J segment 2 bases; nucleotides outside the gene matches: 15. The CDR3 length is 18 residues. CDR1 is GTSNPN and CDR2 is SVGIG in the germline V gene (reference sequence).

This clone was counted only a few times. V usage is TRBV9 and J usage is TRBJ2-3; TRBD1 might be the D (6 bases). Trimming cost V 4 bases and J 2 bases, with 17 bases left between them. The CDR3 consists of 16 residues. Germline CDR1 and CDR2: SGDLS and YYNGEE. As DNA, the CDR3 is TGTGCCAGCAGCCCTCTCTCGAGGGGGTACACAGATACGCAGTATTTT. Encoded protein: CASSPLSRGYTDTQYF.

The genes are TRBV7-8 and TRBJ2-7; TRBD1 matches 9 bases. This CDR3 comprises 15 residues. V was pared by 5 bases and J by 2 bases, with 7 bases of the junction left unmatched. The germline V gene has CDR1 SGHVS and CDR2 FQNEAQ. Written as DNA, the CDR3 is TGTGCCAGCAGCCGGGACAGGGAACCCCCCTACGAGCAGTACTTC. Translating gives CASSRDREPPYEQYF.

The chain uses TRBV6-7 and TRBJ1-1, with 8 bases fitting TRBD1. TRBV6-7 is an ORF; its function is uncertain. The CDR3 contains 12 residues. The V segment lost 8 bases and the J segment 6 bases; nucleotides outside the gene matches: 5. CDR3 sequence (DNA): TGTGCCAGCGCAGAACAGGGGGCTGAAGCTTTCTTT. This translates into CASAEQGAEAFF.

The rearrangement uses TRBV6-1 and TRBJ2-7; 10 bases fit TRBD1. Per germline, CDR1 MNHNS and CDR2 SASEGT. The junction had 7 bases not matched to a gene; V was cut back by 5 bases and J by 6 bases. This CDR3 spans 14 amino acids. DNA for the CDR3: TGTGCCAGCAGTCCCCGGGACAGGGGCCTCGAGCAGTACTTC. As protein: CASSPRDRGLEQYF.

The chain uses TRBV28 and TRBJ2-7; TRBD2 is a possible D gene (5 bases). The CDR3 sequence is 16 residues long. Germline V CDR1 and CDR2: MDHEN, SYDVKM. With 2 bases removed from V and 0 bases from J, the gap between germline ends came to 14 bases. CDR3 DNA sequence: TGTGCCAGCAGTTTACCCAGCGGATTTAGCTCCTACGAGCAGTACTTC. Its translation: CASSLPSGFSSYEQYF.

This clone occurred once. As DNA, the CDR3 is TGCGCCAGCAGTCCCCAAGGACTCGGGCGGGCCACAGATACGCAGTATTTT. This gives the protein CASSPQGLGRATDTQYF. The genes are TRBV5-1 and TRBJ2-3, with a possible D match to TRBD2 (5 bases). Trimming left V 5 bases short and J 2 bases short, with 21 bases between. From germline, CDR1 is SGHRS and CDR2 YFSETQ. The length of the CDR3 is 17 residues.

The gene calls are TRBV4-1 and TRBJ2-7, with no clear D. The germline gives CDR1 MGHRA, CDR2 YSYEKL. V lost 1 base and J lost 4, with 26 bases in between. This CDR3 contains 19 residues. The CDR3 coding sequence is TGCGCCAGCAGCCAAGCATCGACTCAAAAAAAGTTTGAAAGGTACGAGCAGTACTTC. Amino acids: CASSQASTQKKFERYEQYF.

This clone has more than one count but fewer than ten. V gene TRBV4-2 combines with J gene TRBJ2-1; a possible D gene is TRBD1 (6 bases). CDR1 and CDR2 (germline): LGHNA, YNFKEQ. The V and J ends lost 1 base and 8 bases respectively, with 15 bases between them. The CDR3 extends over 15 amino acids. CDR3 sequence: CASSQVGDKGDEQFF. CDR3 nucleotide sequence: TGTGCCAGCAGCCAAGTAGGGGACAAGGGTGATGAGCAGTTCTTC.

J is TRBJ2-1 and V is TRBV27, with D tentatively TRBD2 (6 bases). The CDR3 covers 14 residues. The V end was cut by 4 bases, the J end by 8 bases, with 15 bases between. Looked up from germline, CDR1 is MNHEY and CDR2 is SMNVEV (reference sequence). CDR3 in amino acids: CASSSLGGTHEQFF. The CDR3 DNA reads TGTGCCAGCAGTTCCCTCGGCGGGACTCATGAGCAGTTCTTC.

V gene TRBV18 combines with J gene TRBJ2-2; TRBD1 matches at 9 bases. This CDR3 contains 18 residues. The J segment lost 3 bases and the V segment lost 3 bases, leaving 11 bases of the junction unmatched. CDR1 and CDR2 (germline): KGHSH, LQKENI. As DNA, the CDR3 is TGTGCCAGCTCACCGCAACAGGGGGCCCTCGTAGACACCGGGGAGCTGTTTTTT. It encodes CASSPQQGALVDTGELFF.

The V and J genes are TRBV27 and TRBJ1-1; D might be TRBD1 (5 bases). Germline CDR1 and CDR2: MNHEY and SMNVEV (reference sequence). CDR3 length: 14 amino acids. V lost 6 bases and J lost 6, with 17 bases in between. The CDR3 DNA reads TGTGCCAGCAGCCCCTGGGGGGAGCGGCCTGAAGCTTTCTTT. Translated: CASSPWGERPEAFF.

The chain links TRBV30 to TRBJ2-7, with 9 bases matching TRBD2. CDR3 length: 21 residues. Germline values: CDR1 GTSNPN, CDR2 SVGIG (reference sequence). V trimming: 2 bases; J trimming: 3 bases; junction bases outside the gene matches: 26. CDR3 sequence (DNA): TGTGCCTGGAGTCCCCGGCGGGGGGGATGGACTAGCGTCCCGCTACGCTACGAGCAGTACTTC. It specifies CAWSPRRGGWTSVPLRYEQYF.

The rearrangement links TRBV6-5 to TRBJ2-7; D unclear. The CDR3 length is 14 residues. Germline V gives CDR1 MNHEY, CDR2 SVGAGI. Trimming pared 2 bases from V and 0 bases from J, leaving 8 bases between. This CDR3 is CASSYTDSSYEQYF. The CDR3 nucleotides are TGTGCCAGCAGTTACACCGATAGCTCCTACGAGCAGTACTTC.

This chain uses TRBV7-2 with TRBJ2-5; D uncertain. Trimming left V 6 bases short and J 2 bases short, with 4 bases between. The CDR3 spans 11 residues. Germline lookup yields CDR1 SGHTA and CDR2 FQGNSA. CDR3 bases: TGTGCCAGCAGGGAGCAAGAGACCCAGTACTTC. Translation gives CASREQETQYF.

The chain has TRBV20-1 and TRBJ1-2; the D is unclear. The CDR3 sequence is 11 residues long. Looked up from germline, CDR1 is DFQATT and CDR2 is SNEGSKA (reference sequence). Trimming pared 5 bases from V and 4 bases from J, leaving 8 bases between. CDR3 DNA: TGCAGTGCTGAGGGCCCCTATGGCTACACCTTC. It yields the protein CSAEGPYGYTF.